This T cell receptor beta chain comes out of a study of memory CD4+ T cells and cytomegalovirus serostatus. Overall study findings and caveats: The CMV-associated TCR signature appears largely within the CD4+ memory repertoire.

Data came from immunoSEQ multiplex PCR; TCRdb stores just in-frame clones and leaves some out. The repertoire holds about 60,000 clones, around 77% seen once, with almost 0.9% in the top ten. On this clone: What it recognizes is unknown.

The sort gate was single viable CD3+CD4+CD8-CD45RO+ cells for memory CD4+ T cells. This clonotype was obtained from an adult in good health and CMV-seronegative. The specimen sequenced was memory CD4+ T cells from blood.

CDR3: CASSRVLHEQYF. CDR3 DNA sequence: TGTGCCAGCAGCAGGGTTCTCCACGAGCAGTACTTC. The rearrangement links TRBV11-2 to TRBJ2-7; D is uncertain. The germline V gene has CDR1 SGHAT and CDR2 FQNNGV. This CDR3 region has 12 residues. Trimming cost V 5 bases and J 5 bases, with 10 bases left between them.